This TCR beta chain is drawn from a study of blood T cells in healthy people across ages. For the second PCR, which ran for about 6 to 11 cycles, a sample-barcoded 5' primer and a J-beta primer mix were used. TCRdb re-called the 5' RACE reads with MiXCR, one entry per CDR3 protein. The sample includes some 760,000 distinct CDR3 sequences, 20% to 25% of them seen just once. This clonotype showed up just a few times. CDR3 length: 18 residues. Losses at the gene ends were 3 bases for V and 2 bases for J; bases not matched to a gene: 13. Per the germline V gene, CDR1 is LNHNV and CDR2 is YYDKDF (reference sequence). Another study also made use of these data, one on T cells of mothers and their children.

The V gene is TRBV15, the J gene TRBJ2-3; 8 bases agree with TRBD2. The sample comprised blood. The receptor was derived from a boy aged 5-17 years in good health. The CDR3 DNA is TGTGCCACCAGCAGTCGGGGGGGTGGACTCGAATTCACAGATACGCAGTATTTT. It codes for CATSSRGGGLEFTDTQYF.